The clone carrying this T cell receptor (beta chain) was picked up a small number of times. Its antigen is unknown. The investigators reverse transcribed all of the isolated RNA, so they sequenced expressed TCRB transcripts. Produced via immunoSEQ multiplex PCR; TCRdb's table is partial and in-frame only. The profile shows about 160,000 clones, 8% to 8.5% of them singletons. These data originate in a study of beta chain features in type 1 diabetes. Study background: Over all samples combined, fewer than 130,000,000 sorted cells were examined.

Study-wide results and limits: Across all four CD4+ subsets, people with type 1 diabetes showed modestly shorter TCRB CDR3s. Small HLA sub-analyses could not settle whether HLA shapes TCRB rearrangement. Insertion counts at VDJ junctions were lower in type 1 diabetes patients, who also showed more deletions there.

V dropped 3 bases and J dropped 1 base, with 11 bases sitting between them. The CDR3 runs to 14 residues. Germline CDR1 and CDR2: SQVTM and ANQGSEA. The chain uses TRBV29-1 and TRBJ2-3; the D gene is possibly TRBD2 (6 bases). This TCR derives from a woman under 30 with type 1 diabetes. Sample: central memory CD4+ T cells from blood. The CDR3 loop is CSVERGYRTDTQYF. CDR3 bases: TGCAGCGTTGAGCGGGGTTACCGCACAGATACGCAGTATTTT.